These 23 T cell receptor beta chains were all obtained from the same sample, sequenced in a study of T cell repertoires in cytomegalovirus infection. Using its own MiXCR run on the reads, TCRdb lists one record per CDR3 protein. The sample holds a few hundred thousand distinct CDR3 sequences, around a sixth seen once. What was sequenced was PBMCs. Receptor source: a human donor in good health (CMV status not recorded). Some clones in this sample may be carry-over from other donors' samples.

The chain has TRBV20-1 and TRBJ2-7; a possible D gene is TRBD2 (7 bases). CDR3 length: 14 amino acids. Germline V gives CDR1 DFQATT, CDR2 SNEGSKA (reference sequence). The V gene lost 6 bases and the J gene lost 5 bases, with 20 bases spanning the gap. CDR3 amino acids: CSAKLGGAIDEQYF. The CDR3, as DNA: TGCAGTGCCAAATTAGGGGGGGCGATCGACGAGCAGTACTTC.

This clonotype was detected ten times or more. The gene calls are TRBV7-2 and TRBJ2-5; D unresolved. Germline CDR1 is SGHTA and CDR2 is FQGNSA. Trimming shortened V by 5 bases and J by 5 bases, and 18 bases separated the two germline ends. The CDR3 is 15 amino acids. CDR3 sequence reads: CASSPRTLGIETQYF. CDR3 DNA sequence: TGTGCCAGCAGCCCTCGTACTTTAGGTATCGAGACCCAGTACTTC. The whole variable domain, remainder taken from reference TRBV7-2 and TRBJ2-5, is GAGVSQSPSNKVTEKGKDVELRCDPISGHTALYWYRQSLGQGLEFLIYFQGNSAPDKSGLPSDRFSAERTGGSVSTLTIQRTQQEDSAVYLCASSPRTLGIETQYFGPGTRLLVL.

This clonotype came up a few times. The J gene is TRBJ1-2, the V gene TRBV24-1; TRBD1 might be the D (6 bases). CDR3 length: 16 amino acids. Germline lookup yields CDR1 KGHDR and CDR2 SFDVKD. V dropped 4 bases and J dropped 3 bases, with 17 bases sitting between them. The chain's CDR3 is CATSDTRQAGDYGYTF. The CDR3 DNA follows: TGTGCCACCAGTGACACAAGACAGGCCGGGGACTATGGCTACACCTTC.

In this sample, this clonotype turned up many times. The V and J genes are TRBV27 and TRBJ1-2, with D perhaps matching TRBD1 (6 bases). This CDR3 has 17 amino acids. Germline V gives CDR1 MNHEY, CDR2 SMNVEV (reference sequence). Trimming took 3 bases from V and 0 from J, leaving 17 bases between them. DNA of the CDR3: TGTGCCAGCAGTTTGTCAGGGGCCCTACCAGCTAACTATGGCTACACCTTC. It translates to CASSLSGALPANYGYTF.

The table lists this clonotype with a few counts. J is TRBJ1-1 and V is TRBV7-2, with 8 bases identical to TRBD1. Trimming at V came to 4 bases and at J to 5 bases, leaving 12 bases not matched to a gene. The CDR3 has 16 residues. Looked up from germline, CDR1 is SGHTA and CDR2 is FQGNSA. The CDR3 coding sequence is TGTGCCAGCAGCTCATTACAGGGGGAAGGAAGGACTGAAGCTTTCTTT. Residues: CASSSLQGEGRTEAFF.

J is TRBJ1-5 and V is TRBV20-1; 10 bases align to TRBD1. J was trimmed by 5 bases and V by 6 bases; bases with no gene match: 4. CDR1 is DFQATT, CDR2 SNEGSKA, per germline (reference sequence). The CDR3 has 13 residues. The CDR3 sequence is CSAGGTGDQPQHF. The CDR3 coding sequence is TGCAGTGCCGGCGGGACAGGGGATCAGCCCCAGCATTTT.

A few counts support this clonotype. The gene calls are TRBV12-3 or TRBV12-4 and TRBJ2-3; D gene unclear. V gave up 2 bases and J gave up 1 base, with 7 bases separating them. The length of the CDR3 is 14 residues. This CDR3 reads CASSLLGRTDTQYF. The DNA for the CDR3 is TGTGCCAGCAGTTTACTTGGTCGCACAGATACGCAGTATTTT.

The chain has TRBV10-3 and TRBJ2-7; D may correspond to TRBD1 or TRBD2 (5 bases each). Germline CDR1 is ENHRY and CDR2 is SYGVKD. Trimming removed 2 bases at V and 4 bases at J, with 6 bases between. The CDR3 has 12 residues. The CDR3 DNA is TGTGCCATCAGTGAGGGGGGATACGAGCAGTACTTC. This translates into CAISEGGYEQYF.

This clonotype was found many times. In nucleotides, the CDR3 is TGTGCCAGCAGCCCGGGACAGGGGGCGACGTATGGCTACACCTTC. Encoded protein: CASSPGQGATYGYTF. This chain uses TRBV7-2 with TRBJ1-2; 12 nucleotides align to TRBD1. CDR1 and CDR2 (germline): SGHTA, FQGNSA. This CDR3 comprises 15 residues. Trimming at V came to 5 bases and at J to 5 bases, leaving 6 bases not matched to a gene.

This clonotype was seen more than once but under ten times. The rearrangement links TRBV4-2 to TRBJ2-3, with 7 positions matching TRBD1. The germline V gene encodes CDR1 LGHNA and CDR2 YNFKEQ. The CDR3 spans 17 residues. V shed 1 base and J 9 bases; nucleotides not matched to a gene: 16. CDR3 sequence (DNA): TGTGCCAGCAGCCAAGCGACAGGGAGCCTGAAGGGGGTGACGCAGTATTTT. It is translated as CASSQATGSLKGVTQYF.

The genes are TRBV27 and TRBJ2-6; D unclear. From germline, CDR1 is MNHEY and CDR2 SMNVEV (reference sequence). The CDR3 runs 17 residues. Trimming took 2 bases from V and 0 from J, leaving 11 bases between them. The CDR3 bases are TGTGCCAGCAGTTTAATGGGTTGGGGCTCTGGGGCCAACGTCCTGACTTTC. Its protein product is CASSLMGWGSGANVLTF.

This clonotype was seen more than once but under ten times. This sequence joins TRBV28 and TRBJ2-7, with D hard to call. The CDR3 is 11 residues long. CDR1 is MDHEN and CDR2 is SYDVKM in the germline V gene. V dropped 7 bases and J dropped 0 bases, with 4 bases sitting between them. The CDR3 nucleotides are TGTGCCAGCATGAGCTCCTACGAGCAGTACTTC. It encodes CASMSSYEQYF. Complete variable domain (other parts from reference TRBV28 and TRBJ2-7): DVKVTQSSRYLVKRTGEKVFLECVQDMDHENMFWYRQDPGLGLRLIYFSYDVKMKEKGDIPEGYSVSREKKERFSLILESASTNQTSMYLCASMSSYEQYFGPGTRLTVT.

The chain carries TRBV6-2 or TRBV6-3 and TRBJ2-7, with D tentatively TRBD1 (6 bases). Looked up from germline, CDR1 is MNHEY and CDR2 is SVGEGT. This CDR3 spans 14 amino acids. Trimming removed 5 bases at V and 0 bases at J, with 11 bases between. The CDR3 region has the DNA TGTGCCAGCAGTCCCGGGACACCCTCCTACGAGCAGTACTTC. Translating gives CASSPGTPSYEQYF.

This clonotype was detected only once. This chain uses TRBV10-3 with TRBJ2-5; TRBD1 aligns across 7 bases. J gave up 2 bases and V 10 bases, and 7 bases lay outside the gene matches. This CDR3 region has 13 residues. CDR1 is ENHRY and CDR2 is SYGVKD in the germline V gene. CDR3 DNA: TGTGCCACCACCGACAGGGCTCAAGAGACCCAGTACTTC. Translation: CATTDRAQETQYF.

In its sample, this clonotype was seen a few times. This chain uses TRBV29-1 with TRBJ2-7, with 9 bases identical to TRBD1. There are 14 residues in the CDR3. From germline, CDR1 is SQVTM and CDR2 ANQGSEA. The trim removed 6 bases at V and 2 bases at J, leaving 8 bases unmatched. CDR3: CSVAEQGAAYEQYF. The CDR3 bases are TGCAGCGTCGCCGAACAGGGGGCGGCCTACGAGCAGTACTTC.

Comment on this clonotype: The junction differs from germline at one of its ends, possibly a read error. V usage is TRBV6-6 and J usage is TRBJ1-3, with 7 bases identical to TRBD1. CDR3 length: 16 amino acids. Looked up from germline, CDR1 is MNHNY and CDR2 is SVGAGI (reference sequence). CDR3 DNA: TGTGCCAGCAGTTCCCTCGACAGGGATGCTGGAAACACCATAAATTTT. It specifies CASSSLDRDAGNTINF.

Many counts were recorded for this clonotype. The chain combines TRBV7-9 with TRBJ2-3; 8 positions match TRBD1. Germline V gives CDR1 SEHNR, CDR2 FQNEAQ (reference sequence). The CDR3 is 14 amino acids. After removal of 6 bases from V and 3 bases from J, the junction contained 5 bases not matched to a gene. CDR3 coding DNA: TGTGCCAGCAGTTCGACAGGGGTTACAGATACGCAGTATTTT. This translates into CASSSTGVTDTQYF.

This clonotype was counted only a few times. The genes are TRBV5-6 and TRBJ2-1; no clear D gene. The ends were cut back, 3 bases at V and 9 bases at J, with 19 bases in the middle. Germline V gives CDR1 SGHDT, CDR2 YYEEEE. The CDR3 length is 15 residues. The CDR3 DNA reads TGTGCCAGCAGCTCCACCAGGCTGCCCCGGGTTGAGCAGTTCTTC. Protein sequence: CASSSTRLPRVEQFF. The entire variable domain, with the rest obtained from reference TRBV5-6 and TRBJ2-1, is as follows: DAGVTQSPTHLIKTRGQQVTLRCSPKSGHDTVSWYQQALGQGPQFIFQYYEEEERQRGNFPDRFSGHQFPNYSSELNVNALLLGDSALYLCASSSTRLPRVEQFFGPGTRLTVL.

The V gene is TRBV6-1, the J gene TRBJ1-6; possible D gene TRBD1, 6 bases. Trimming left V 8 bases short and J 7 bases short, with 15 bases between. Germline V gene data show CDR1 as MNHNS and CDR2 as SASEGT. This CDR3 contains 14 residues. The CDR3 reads CASRLGGGNSPLHF. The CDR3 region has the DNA TGTGCCAGCCGATTAGGGGGGGGAAATTCACCCCTCCACTTT.

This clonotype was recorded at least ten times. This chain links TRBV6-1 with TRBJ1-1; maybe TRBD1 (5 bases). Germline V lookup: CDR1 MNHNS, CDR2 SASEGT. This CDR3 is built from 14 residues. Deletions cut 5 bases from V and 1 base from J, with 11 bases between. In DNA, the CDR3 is TGTGCCAGCAGTTTGACAGCTCAGAACACTGAAGCTTTCTTT. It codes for CASSLTAQNTEAFF.

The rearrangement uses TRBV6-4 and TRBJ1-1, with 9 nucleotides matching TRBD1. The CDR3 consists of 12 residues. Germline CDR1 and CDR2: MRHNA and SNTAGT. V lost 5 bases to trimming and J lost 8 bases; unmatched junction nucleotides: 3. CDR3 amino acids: CASSHGQGEAFF. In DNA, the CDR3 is TGTGCCAGCAGTCACGGACAGGGGGAAGCTTTCTTT.

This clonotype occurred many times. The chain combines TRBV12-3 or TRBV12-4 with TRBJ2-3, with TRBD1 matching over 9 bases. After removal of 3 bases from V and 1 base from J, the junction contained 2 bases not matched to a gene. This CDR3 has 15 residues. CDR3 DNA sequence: TGTGCCAGCAGTTTCAGGACAGGGGGCACAGATACGCAGTATTTT. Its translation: CASSFRTGGTDTQYF.

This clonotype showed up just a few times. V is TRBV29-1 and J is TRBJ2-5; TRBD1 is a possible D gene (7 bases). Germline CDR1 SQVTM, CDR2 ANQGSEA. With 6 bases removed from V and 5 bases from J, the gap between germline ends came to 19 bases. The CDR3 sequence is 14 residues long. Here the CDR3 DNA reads TGCAGCGTGCGCAGAGGAGGGGGCGGGGAGACCCAGTACTTC. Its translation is CSVRRGGGGETQYF.